The 30 T cell receptor beta chains below were found in one sample sequenced in a study of T cell changes during pregnancy in multiple sclerosis. Clones were sequenced by immunoSEQ multiplex PCR, and TCRdb holds only the in-frame ones, with some missing. The table has more than 65,000 clones, about 85% seen once. Sequenced material: peripheral blood, taken before pregnancy. These receptors originate from a female donor with multiple sclerosis, enrolled in a pregnancy study.

About this clone: Other DNA sequences of this sample code for an identical CDR3. This rearrangement joins TRBV6-4 to TRBJ2-1, with 9 bases lining up with TRBD2. V lost 4 bases and J lost 0; bases outside the gene matches: 4. CDR3 length equals 16 residues. The germline CDR1 and CDR2 sequences are MRHNA and SNTAGT. The CDR3 spells CASSALAGSSYNEQFF. Written as DNA, the CDR3 is TGTGCCAGCAGTGCCCTAGCGGGAAGCTCCTACAATGAGCAGTTCTTC.

The chain combines TRBV30 with TRBJ1-2, with 10 bases identical to TRBD1. J was trimmed by 4 bases and V by 3 bases; bases with no gene match: 14. This CDR3 region has 17 residues. CDR1 is GTSNPN and CDR2 is SVGIG in the germline V gene (reference sequence). The CDR3 DNA sequence: TGTGCCTGGAGGGCAGGGACAGGGGATGCTTGGAGCTATGGCTACACCTTC. It specifies CAWRAGTGDAWSYGYTF. The full variable domain, in which reference TRBV30 and TRBJ1-2 provide the parts outside the CDR3, is SQTIHQWPATLVQPVGSPLSLECTVEGTSNPNLYWYRQAAGRGLQLLFYSVGIGQISSEVPQNLSASRPQDRQFILSSKKLLLSDSGFYLCAWRAGTGDAWSYGYTFGSGTRLTVV.

The rearrangement links TRBV30 to TRBJ1-6; D remains ambiguous. CDR1 is GTSNPN and CDR2 is SVGIG in the germline V gene (reference sequence). The ends were cut back, 0 bases at V and 8 bases at J, with 14 bases in the middle. The CDR3 consists of 15 residues. The CDR3, as DNA: TGTGCCTGGAGTGTACAGTCTCACGGGGATTCACCCCTCCACTTT. This translates into CAWSVQSHGDSPLHF.

The chain employs TRBV10-3 and TRBJ2-5; 10 bases match TRBD2. The CDR3 has 13 amino acids. V dropped 10 bases and J dropped 4; count of bases not matched to a gene: 6. Per the germline V gene, CDR1 is ENHRY and CDR2 is SYGVKD. The CDR3 DNA reads TGTGCCAGCCGACTAGCGGGTGGAGAGACCCAGTACTTC. Amino acids: CASRLAGGETQYF.

The chain links TRBV30 to TRBJ2-2; D not resolved. This CDR3 comprises 12 residues. Trimming left V 2 bases short and J 4 bases short, with 5 bases between. Germline V gives CDR1 GTSNPN, CDR2 SVGIG (reference sequence). The chain's CDR3 is CAWSPSTGELFF. CDR3 nucleotide sequence: TGTGCCTGGAGTCCGAGCACCGGGGAGCTGTTTTTT.

The gene calls are TRBV7-8 and TRBJ1-1, with TRBD1 identical over 7 bases. V was pared by 2 bases and J by 7 bases, with 13 bases of the junction left unmatched. CDR3 length equals 16 residues. The V gene's germline CDR1 is SGHVS and CDR2 FQNEAQ. This CDR3 is CASSLPPGQFAFEAFF. CDR3 nucleotide sequence: TGTGCCAGCAGCTTACCCCCGGGACAGTTCGCCTTTGAAGCTTTCTTT.

CDR3: CASSVDWLSSYNEQFF. CDR3 sequence (DNA): TGTGCCAGCAGTGTGGACTGGCTGAGCTCCTACAATGAGCAGTTCTTC. J is TRBJ2-1 and V is TRBV6-4; the D gene is possibly TRBD2 (5 bases). The germline gives CDR1 MRHNA, CDR2 SNTAGT. CDR3 size: 16 residues. V lost 4 bases and J 0 bases, leaving 13 bases between the germline ends.

The chain combines TRBV27 with TRBJ1-1, with TRBD1 as a possible D gene (5 bases). Looked up from germline, CDR1 is MNHEY and CDR2 is SMNVEV (reference sequence). The CDR3 has 17 amino acids. V shed 4 bases and J shed 5 bases, with 23 bases lying between them. The chain's CDR3 is CASSSPPRPSGRTEAFF. The CDR3, as DNA: TGTGCCAGCAGTTCACCCCCCCGTCCCTCAGGGCGAACTGAAGCTTTCTTT.

This chain joins TRBV9 and TRBJ2-7, with 8 bases fitting TRBD2. V lost 4 bases and J lost 2; bases outside the gene matches: 5. This CDR3 has 14 amino acids. The germline CDR1 and CDR2 sequences are SGDLS and YYNGEE. The CDR3 coding sequence is TGTGCCAGCAGCCCCCCGGGAGGGCCCTACGAGCAGTACTTC. Its protein product is CASSPPGGPYEQYF.

This clone was seen just once. This chain uses TRBV6-5 with TRBJ1-2, with unresolved D. The CDR3 is 13 amino acids. Trimming pared 6 bases from V and 1 base from J, leaving 9 bases between. The V gene's germline CDR1 is MNHEY and CDR2 SVGAGI. The CDR3 loop is CASSDKLNYGYTF. For the CDR3, the DNA is TGTGCCAGCAGCGACAAACTTAACTATGGCTACACCTTC.

The rearrangement uses TRBV7-8 and TRBJ2-2; 10 bases are a match to TRBD1. From germline, CDR1 is SGHVS and CDR2 FQNEAQ. V dropped 6 bases and J dropped 5; count of bases not matched to a gene: 6. This CDR3 region has 15 residues. The DNA for the CDR3 is TGTGCCAGCAGTCGGGACAGGGGTGGTACCGGGGAGCTGTTTTTT. Residues: CASSRDRGGTGELFF.

The rearrangement links TRBV2 to TRBJ1-2; 7 bases agree with TRBD1. This CDR3 is 13 amino acids long. The J segment lost 7 bases and the V segment lost 6 bases, leaving 8 bases of the junction unmatched. Germline V gene data show CDR1 as SNHLY and CDR2 as FYNNEI. DNA of the CDR3: TGTGCCAGCAGGGGACAGCCTCTGAGTGGCTACACCTTC. Residues: CASRGQPLSGYTF.

This chain joins TRBV6-6 and TRBJ2-5; the match to TRBD2 covers 8 bases. Trimming at V came to 5 bases and at J to 2 bases, leaving 10 bases not matched to a gene. Germline CDR1 reads MNHNY; CDR2 reads SVGAGI (reference sequence). The CDR3 is made up of 16 amino acids. The CDR3 DNA reads as TGTGCCAGCAGTGTGCATCCGGGACTAGTTCAAGAGACCCAGTACTTC. Amino acid sequence: CASSVHPGLVQETQYF.

The chain links TRBV6-5 to TRBJ2-7, with 9 bases fitting TRBD1. V shed 6 bases and J 3 bases; nucleotides not matched to a gene: 9. Germline V CDR1 and CDR2: MNHEY, SVGAGI. This CDR3 contains 15 residues. The CDR3 nucleotides read TGTGCCAGCAGCCATGCTACAGGGGGCGGCTACGAGCAGTACTTC. It codes for CASSHATGGGYEQYF.

With respect to this clone: Germline is not matched at one junction end, which may reflect a read error. The V call is TRBV23-1, the J call TRBJ2-3; 9 bases align to TRBD2. Being an ORF, TRBV23-1 has a function that is uncertain. This CDR3 has 12 residues. CDR3 DNA sequence: TGCGCCAGCAGTCATACTGTAGCGGGGGTAACCTTT. Amino acid sequence: CASSHTVAGVTF.

V is TRBV5-1 and J is TRBJ1-1; D gene unclear. The CDR3 sequence is 17 residues long. Germline V CDR1 and CDR2: SGHRS, YFSETQ. Between the trimmed V and J ends, which lost 1 base and 3 bases, there was a span of 19 bases. Written as DNA, the CDR3 is TGCGCCAGCAGCTTGATCTTTTTCGGGGTCGGACACACTGAAGCTTTCTTT. This sequence encodes CASSLIFFGVGHTEAFF.

The sample holds one count of this clone. The genes are TRBV7-2 and TRBJ1-1, with D unresolved. The length of the CDR3 is 17 residues. Germline CDR1 is SGHTA and CDR2 is FQGNSA. Deletions cut 3 bases from V and 3 bases from J, with 20 bases between. The CDR3 sequence: CASSFWSLRFTYTEAFF. The CDR3 DNA follows: TGTGCCAGCAGCTTTTGGTCCCTTCGTTTTACATACACTGAAGCTTTCTTT.

The chain couples TRBV6-1 to TRBJ2-1, with a tentative D call TRBD2 (6 bases). The V end lost 1 base, the J end lost 3 bases, and 13 bases lay between the germline ends. Per germline, CDR1 MNHNS and CDR2 SASEGT. This CDR3 is built from 16 residues. The CDR3 here is CASSEGPEGGYNEQFF. In DNA, the CDR3 is TGTGCCAGCAGTGAAGGTCCGGAGGGCGGCTACAATGAGCAGTTCTTC.

The chain combines TRBV15 with TRBJ1-5, with D perhaps TRBD1 (5 bases). V was shortened by 5 bases and J by 1 base, with 9 bases between the two germline ends. Germline values: CDR1 LNHNV, CDR2 YYDKDF (reference sequence). The CDR3 has 14 amino acids. In nucleotides, the CDR3 is TGTGCCACCAGCCGGGGGGGGAGCAATCAGCCCCAGCATTTT. Translation gives CATSRGGSNQPQHF.

This sequence joins TRBV5-1 and TRBJ2-7, with D possibly TRBD1 on 5 matching bases. This CDR3 has 12 amino acids. V lost 3 bases and J lost 2, with 6 bases in between. CDR1 is SGHRS and CDR2 is YFSETQ in the germline V gene. CDR3 sequence (DNA): TGCGCCAGCAGCTGGGGCACCTACGAGCAGTACTTC. This codes for CASSWGTYEQYF.

The chain joins TRBV5-1 to TRBJ2-3, with D maybe TRBD2 (5 bases). V lost 4 bases, J lost 6 bases, and 15 bases lay in between. The CDR3 consists of 14 residues. Germline V CDR1 and CDR2: SGHRS, YFSETQ. This CDR3 reads CASSAGSPGDTQYF. The CDR3 coding sequence is TGCGCCAGCAGCGCCGGGTCCCCGGGGGATACGCAGTATTTT.

V gene TRBV13 combines with J gene TRBJ1-1, with a possible D match to TRBD1 (6 bases). V lost 0 bases to trimming and J lost 4 bases, with 9 bases between them. The CDR3 has 14 amino acids. Germline V CDR1 and CDR2: PRHDT, FYEKMQ (reference sequence). The CDR3 loop is CASSLGPRGTEAFF. CDR3 sequence (DNA): TGTGCCAGCAGCTTAGGCCCCAGGGGCACTGAAGCTTTCTTT.

The V and J genes are TRBV7-8 and TRBJ1-6, with D hard to call. The V gene lost 0 bases and the J gene lost 9 bases, with 9 bases spanning the gap. From germline, CDR1 is SGHVS and CDR2 FQNEAQ. The CDR3 is made up of 14 amino acids. The CDR3 reads CASSLAAVTSPLHF. For the CDR3, the DNA is TGTGCCAGCAGCTTAGCGGCGGTGACTTCACCCCTCCACTTT.

The rearrangement links TRBV5-1 to TRBJ2-7; TRBD1 matches 9 bases. The CDR3 contains 14 residues. Germline-derived CDR1 and CDR2 are SGHRS and YFSETQ. J lost 5 bases, V lost 4 bases, and 7 bases had no gene match. CDR3 nucleotide sequence: TGCGCCAGCAGCCCTCGACAGGGGGACAACGAGCAGTACTTC. Residues: CASSPRQGDNEQYF.

The gene calls are TRBV6-4 and TRBJ2-5; possible D gene TRBD2, 5 bases. V was trimmed by 2 bases and J by 3 bases, leaving 10 bases between them. The germline V gene encodes CDR1 MRHNA and CDR2 SNTAGT. This CDR3 is built from 14 residues. The CDR3 coding sequence is TGTGCCAGCAGTGACGGGCTAGCCGAAGAGACCCAGTACTTC. The encoded protein is CASSDGLAEETQYF.

The V gene is TRBV7-3, the J gene TRBJ1-6; 7 bases align to TRBD1. This CDR3 has 13 amino acids. With 6 bases clipped from V and 8 bases from J, the junction kept 4 bases outside the gene matches. Per germline, CDR1 SGHTA and CDR2 FQGTGA. Here the CDR3 reads CASRLDRDSPLHF. CDR3 coding DNA: TGTGCCAGCAGACTAGACAGGGATTCACCCCTCCACTTT.

The rearrangement uses TRBV7-2 and TRBJ2-7; 11 nucleotides agree with TRBD1. V trimming: 5 bases; J trimming: 5 bases; junction bases outside the gene matches: 8. The CDR3 totals 15 residues. Germline V CDR1 and CDR2: SGHTA, FQGNSA. The chain's CDR3 is CASSVSGTGGDEQYF. For the CDR3, the DNA is TGTGCCAGCAGCGTCTCCGGGACAGGGGGTGACGAGCAGTACTTC. Looking up the rest from reference TRBV7-2 and TRBJ2-7 gives the full variable domain: GAGVSQSPSNKVTEKGKDVELRCDPISGHTALYWYRQSLGQGLEFLIYFQGNSAPDKSGLPSDRFSAERTGGSVSTLTIQRTQQEDSAVYLCASSVSGTGGDEQYFGPGTRLTVT.

The chain links TRBV7-6 to TRBJ2-1; 8 bases map to TRBD1. The germline gives CDR1 SGHVS, CDR2 FNYEAQ. CDR3 size: 17 residues. V shed 2 bases, J shed 7 bases, and the junction held 13 bases outside the gene matches. CDR3 DNA sequence: TGTGCCAGCAGCTTAAGCCGTGGCAGGGGGCTTGTGAATGAGCAGTTCTTC. It specifies CASSLSRGRGLVNEQFF.

V is TRBV11-2 and J is TRBJ2-1, with 7 bases aligning to TRBD2. The ends lost 5 bases at V and 6 bases at J; junction bases unmatched: 10. This CDR3 contains 15 residues. Germline values: CDR1 SGHAT, CDR2 FQNNGV. CDR3 region: CASSPPGLVSNEQFF. The CDR3 coding sequence is TGTGCCAGCAGCCCCCCCGGACTAGTTAGCAATGAGCAGTTCTTC.

The rearrangement uses TRBV7-9 and TRBJ1-1, with D perhaps TRBD1 (5 bases). This CDR3 contains 13 residues. CDR1 is SEHNR, CDR2 FQNEAQ, per germline (reference sequence). Trimming pared 1 base from V and 10 bases from J, leaving 13 bases between. CDR3 in DNA: TGTGCCAGCAGCTTAGGGGCGGGGGATGGAGCTTTCTTT. Protein sequence: CASSLGAGDGAFF.